Listed below are T cell receptor beta chains from one sample, sequenced in a study of T-cell reconstitution after alpha-beta-depleted transplantation in children. TCRdb reprocessed the PCR reads with MiXCR, giving one entry per CDR3 protein. The table has roughly 500,000 distinct CDR3 sequences, 8% to 11% seen once. This sample comprised PBMCs, obtained before TCRalphabeta/CD19-depleted stem cell transplant. The receptors were gathered from a child between 2 and 9 years old with inherited bone marrow failure, due to receive a stem cell transplant. Both conserved end residues are part of each CDR3. The order of the fields is J gene, D gene, V gene, clone size, CDR3 DNA, CDR3 protein. A D gene is named only where the DNA matches it firmly. Clone size is given for some rows only: seen once, a few or many times, or a class if the clone is expanded.

TRBJ2-3,TRBD1,TRBV29-1,many,TGCAGCGTGAGGACAGGGTTAGATACGCAGTATTTT,CSVRTGLDTQYF
TRBJ1-5,TRBD1,TRBV20-1,-,TGCAGTGCTAGAGATCGGGACAGGGTCAGCAATCAGCCCCAGCATTTT,CSARDRDRVSNQPQHF
TRBJ2-4,-,TRBV7-2,many,TGTGCCAGCAGCCCACTTGACAGGAACAAAAACATTCAGTACTTC,CASSPLDRNKNIQYF
TRBJ2-7,TRBD2,TRBV12-3/TRBV12-4,few,TGTGCCAGCAGTTCGGGACTAGCGGAACCCTACGAGCAGTACTTC,CASSSGLAEPYEQYF
TRBJ2-6,-,TRBV6-2/TRBV6-3,-,TGTGCCAGCAGTTGGGGCGGCCGCTCTGGGGCCAACGTCCTGACTTTC,CASSWGGRSGANVLTF
TRBJ2-6,TRBD1,TRBV24-1,many,TGTGCCACCAGTGACTCAGGGGGTGGGGCCAACGTCCTGACTTTC,CATSDSGGGANVLTF
TRBJ1-2,-,TRBV24-1,few,TGTGCCACCAGTGACGAGGGATCAGGCTACACCTTC,CATSDEGSGYTF
TRBJ2-5,-,TRBV4-3,many,TGCGCCAGCAGCCAAGTGTACAGCGAAGAGACCCAGTACTTC,CASSQVYSEETQYF
TRBJ2-1,TRBD1,TRBV7-2,many,TGTGCCAGCAGCTTAGCTATGACAGGGCTGTGGGGATACAATGAGCAGTTCTTC,CASSLAMTGLWGYNEQFF
TRBJ2-6,-,TRBV28,many,TGTGCCAGCAGCACCCCCCCCAACGTCCTGACTTTC,CASSTPPNVLTF
TRBJ2-3,TRBD2,TRBV27,many,TGTGCCAGCACCGACAGGGCTAGCGGGAGATATACGCAGTATTTT,CASTDRASGRYTQYF
TRBJ2-3,-,TRBV6-2/TRBV6-3,many,TGTGCCAGCAGCCCGAGAAGAGCGCCTATTACGATAATAAGCACAGATACGCAGTATTTT,CASSPRRAPITIISTDTQYF
TRBJ2-4,-,TRBV12-3/TRBV12-4,many,TGTGCCAGCAGCGCGGATCGGATAGCCAAAAACATTCAGTACTTC,CASSADRIAKNIQYF